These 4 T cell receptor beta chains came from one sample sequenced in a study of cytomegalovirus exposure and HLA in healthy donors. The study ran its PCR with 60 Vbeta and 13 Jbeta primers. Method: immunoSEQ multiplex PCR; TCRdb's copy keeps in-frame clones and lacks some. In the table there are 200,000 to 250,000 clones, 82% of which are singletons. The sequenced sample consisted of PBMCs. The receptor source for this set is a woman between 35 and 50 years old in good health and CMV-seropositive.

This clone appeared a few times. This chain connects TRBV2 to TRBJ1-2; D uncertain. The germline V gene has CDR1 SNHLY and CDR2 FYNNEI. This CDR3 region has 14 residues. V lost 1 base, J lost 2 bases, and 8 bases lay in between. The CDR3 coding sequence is TGTGCCAGCAGTGAAGGTGCAGAAAACTATGGCTACACCTTC. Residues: CASSEGAENYGYTF.

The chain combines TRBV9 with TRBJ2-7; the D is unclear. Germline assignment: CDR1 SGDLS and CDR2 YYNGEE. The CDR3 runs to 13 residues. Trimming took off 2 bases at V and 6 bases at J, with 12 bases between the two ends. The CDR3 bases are TGTGCCAGCAGCGTGCGGCCCTACGGCGAGCAGTACTTC. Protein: CASSVRPYGEQYF.

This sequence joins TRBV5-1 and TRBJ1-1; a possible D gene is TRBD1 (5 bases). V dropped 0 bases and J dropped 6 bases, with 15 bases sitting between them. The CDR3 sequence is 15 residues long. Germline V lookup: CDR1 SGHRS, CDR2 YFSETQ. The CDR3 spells CASSLASQGFAEAFF. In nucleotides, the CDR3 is TGCGCCAGCAGCTTGGCAAGTCAGGGATTTGCTGAAGCTTTCTTT.

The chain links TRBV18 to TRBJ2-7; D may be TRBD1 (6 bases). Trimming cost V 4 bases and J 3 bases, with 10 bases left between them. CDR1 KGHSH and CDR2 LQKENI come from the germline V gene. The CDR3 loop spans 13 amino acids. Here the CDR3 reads CASSQGHLYEQYF. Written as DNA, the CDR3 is TGTGCCAGCTCACAGGGACATCTCTACGAGCAGTACTTC.